Presented here are 8 T cell receptor beta chains from one specimen sequenced in a study of OX40 agonist ivuxolimab in advanced cancers. The library came from the immunoSEQ multiplex PCR assay. Entries here come from immuneACCESS through TCRdb and include only in-frame sequences with V and J called. Some clones fail to appear in such tables; in the studies checked, an unresolved V gene covers under half of the shortfall, and the cause of the remainder is unknown. The sample includes about 61,000 clones, with under 90% observed a single time. The ten largest clones represent approximately 0.56% of the sample. This material consisted of CD4+ or CD8+ T cells sorted from blood, taken in a trial of the OX40 agonist ivuxolimab. The receptors here all came from an adult with an advanced solid tumor such as melanoma, head and neck, liver or kidney cancer.

The chain has TRBV7-2 and TRBJ1-5; the D is unclear. CDR1 and CDR2 from the germline V gene are SGHTA and FQGNSA. The ends were cut back, 3 bases at V and 7 bases at J, with 13 bases in the middle. The CDR3 has 14 amino acids. CDR3 region: CASSLVVRGQPQHF. CDR3 bases: TGTGCCAGCAGCTTGGTGGTGCGCGGCCAGCCCCAGCATTTT. The full variable domain, completed using reference TRBV7-2 and TRBJ1-5, is GAGVSQSPSNKVTEKGKDVELRCDPISGHTALYWYRQSLGQGLEFLIYFQGNSAPDKSGLPSDRFSAERTGGSVSTLTIQRTQQEDSAVYLCASSLVVRGQPQHFGDGTRLSIL.

V and J are TRBV7-9 and TRBJ1-4, with D perhaps TRBD1 (5 bases). From germline, CDR1 is SEHNR and CDR2 FQNEAQ (reference sequence). This CDR3 comprises 16 residues. The V and J ends lost 7 bases and 13 bases respectively, with 28 bases between them. The DNA for the CDR3 is TGTGCCAGCACCCCTCCCCCCGGGGGGGACCCGCTAGTACTGTTTTTT. Translation: CASTPPPGGDPLVLFF.

The chain recombines TRBV10-3 with TRBJ2-4; D possibly corresponds to TRBD1 (6 bases). This CDR3 is built from 14 residues. V lost 2 bases and J lost 1, with 6 bases in between. CDR1 ENHRY and CDR2 SYGVKD come from the germline V gene. The CDR3 DNA sequence: TGTGCCATCAGTGAGGACAGGGCCAAAAACATTCAGTACTTC. It yields the protein CAISEDRAKNIQYF.

About this clone itself: This could be a read error, since a much larger clone is one nucleotide away. This CDR3 is also generated by other DNA sequences in the sample. J is TRBJ2-1 and V is TRBV7-9, with TRBD2 matching 12 bases. Germline loops: CDR1 SEHNR, CDR2 FQNEAQ (reference sequence). This CDR3 spans 15 amino acids. V lost 2 bases, J lost 5 bases, and 1 base stayed unmatched. The DNA for the CDR3 is TGTGCCAGCAGCTTAAGGACTAGCGGGGACAATGAGCAGTTCTTC. This translates into CASSLRTSGDNEQFF.

The chain has TRBV5-5 and TRBJ1-2; no reliable D call. This CDR3 is built from 14 residues. V was clipped by 1 base and J by 2 bases, with 9 bases between them. Germline values: CDR1 SGHKS, CDR2 YYEKEE (reference sequence). The chain's CDR3 is CASSLFLENYGYTF. The CDR3 DNA sequence: TGTGCCAGCAGCTTGTTTCTGGAGAACTATGGCTACACCTTC.

This chain connects TRBV14 to TRBJ2-2; no reliable D call. The CDR3 spans 13 residues. CDR1 and CDR2 from the germline V gene are SGHDN and FVKESK. Trimming pared 4 bases from V and 6 bases from J, leaving 9 bases between. The chain's CDR3 is CASSLNNAGELFF. Written as DNA, the CDR3 is TGTGCCAGCAGCCTCAACAATGCCGGGGAGCTGTTTTTT.

The chain couples TRBV7-8 to TRBJ2-1; TRBD2 aligns across 8 bases. V trimming: 6 bases; J trimming: 5 bases; junction bases outside the gene matches: 6. This CDR3 has 14 residues. Looked up from germline, CDR1 is SGHVS and CDR2 is FQNEAQ. DNA of the CDR3: TGTGCCAGCAGTCGTCGGGAGGGAAACAATGAGCAGTTCTTC. It translates to CASSRREGNNEQFF.

This clone has just a few counts. J is TRBJ1-2 and V is TRBV7-9; D is unresolved. Trimming removed 5 bases at V and 3 bases at J, with 13 bases between. There are 14 residues in the CDR3. The germline V gene has CDR1 SEHNR and CDR2 FQNEAQ (reference sequence). The CDR3, as DNA: TGTGCCAGCAGCCCAGACGGGGTGGACTATGGCTACACCTTC. It codes for CASSPDGVDYGYTF. The variable domain in full, with the rest retrieved from reference TRBV7-9 and TRBJ1-2, is DTGVSQNPRHKITKRGQNVTFRCDPISEHNRLYWYRQTLGQGPEFLTYFQNEAQLEKSRLLSDRFSAERPKGSFSTLEIQRTEQGDSAMYLCASSPDGVDYGYTFGSGTRLTVV.